The 23 T cell receptor beta chains below all came from one sample that was sequenced in a study of T cells in Graves' hyperthyroidism and ophthalmopathy (dated by TCRdb to between 2018 and 2020). Libraries came from multiplex PCR. Instrument on record: Illumina HiSeq 2000. Amplification of TCR beta CDR3 regions was carried out from RNA transcripts. The first round of RT-PCR for the TCR CDR3 was performed with the HTBI primer set and the Qiagen OneStep RT-PCR kit. TCRdb ran its own pipeline on the public reads, namely fastp trimming at Q25 and MiXCR clone calling, and kept in-frame beta chains. Duplicate CDR3 protein sequences are folded into a single record with the most common DNA and genes. Counted in this sample were hundreds of thousands of distinct CDR3 sequences; 45% of them appeared once. Together, the top ten hold less than 9% of the sample. Input material: peripheral blood or thyroid tissue (not recorded which). All receptors derive from an adult man with Graves' disease, either hyperthyroidism or ophthalmopathy (not recorded which).

This sequence joins TRBV9 and TRBJ1-1, with D possibly being TRBD1 (6 bases). CDR1 is SGDLS, CDR2 YYNGEE, per germline. This CDR3 contains 15 residues. The V and J ends lost 4 bases and 1 base respectively, with 14 bases between them. CDR3 loop: CASSYQGGGNTEAFF. The DNA of the CDR3 is TGTGCCAGCAGCTATCAGGGAGGGGGGAACACTGAAGCTTTCTTT.

CDR3 protein: CASSPSGNRNSPLHF. As DNA, the CDR3 is TGTGCCAGCTCACCATCAGGGAATCGGAATTCACCCCTCCACTTT. V usage is TRBV7-6 and J usage is TRBJ1-6; TRBD1 is a possible D gene (5 bases). The germline V gene encodes CDR1 SGHVS and CDR2 FNYEAQ. V was shortened by 8 bases and J by 7 bases, with 18 bases between the two germline ends. This CDR3 region has 15 residues.

The chain couples TRBV15 to TRBJ1-6; D gene ambiguous. V was shortened by 1 base and J by 7 bases, with 11 bases between the two germline ends. This CDR3 is built from 15 residues. CDR1 and CDR2 (germline): LNHNV, YYDKDF (reference sequence). The CDR3 here is CATSRVGRRNSPLHF. The DNA of the CDR3 is TGTGCCACCAGCAGAGTGGGCAGGAGGAATTCACCCCTCCACTTT.

The rearrangement links TRBV7-2 to TRBJ1-2, with 7 positions matching TRBD1. Germline V gene lookup returns CDR1 SGHTA and CDR2 FQGNSA. Losses at the gene ends were 4 bases for V and 7 bases for J; bases not matched to a gene: 12. The CDR3 is 15 amino acids. DNA for the CDR3: TGTGCCAGCAGCTCAACTCGAGAGGGGGCAGGTGGCTACACCTTC. Translated, it gives CASSSTREGAGGYTF.

This clonotype was detected ten times or more. The chain recombines TRBV7-9 with TRBJ2-5; TRBD2 might be the D (5 bases). V gave up 5 bases and J gave up 3 bases, with 10 bases separating them. CDR3 length: 13 amino acids. Germline assignment: CDR1 SEHNR and CDR2 FQNEAQ (reference sequence). CDR3 amino acids: CASSKSREETQYF. In nucleotides, the CDR3 is TGTGCCAGCAGCAAGTCGCGGGAAGAGACCCAGTACTTC.

This clonotype turned up a few times. V usage is TRBV19 and J usage is TRBJ1-1, with D tentatively TRBD1 (5 bases). Deletions cut 4 bases from V and 0 bases from J, with 9 bases between. In germline, CDR1 is LNHDA, CDR2 SQIVND (reference sequence). The CDR3 is 14 residues long. In DNA, the CDR3 is TGTGCCAGTAGTACGGACACCTTGAACACTGAAGCTTTCTTT. It encodes CASSTDTLNTEAFF.

The table lists this clonotype with many counts. The J gene is TRBJ1-4, the V gene TRBV7-6; D might be TRBD1 (5 bases). With 0 bases removed from V and 5 bases from J, the gap between germline ends came to 16 bases. Germline V gene lookup returns CDR1 SGHVS and CDR2 FNYEAQ. The CDR3 has 17 amino acids. The CDR3, as DNA: TGTGCCAGCAGCTTAGCTCCTCAGACAGCGGGCAATGAAAAACTGTTTTTT. Translation: CASSLAPQTAGNEKLFF.

The genes are TRBV24-1 and TRBJ1-5; no definite D call. Per the germline V gene, CDR1 is KGHDR and CDR2 is SFDVKD. V lost 4 bases to trimming and J lost 0 bases, with 12 bases between them. There are 16 residues in the CDR3. CDR3 sequence: CATSDPGRNSNQPQHF. The CDR3 DNA is TGTGCCACCAGTGACCCCGGACGTAATAGCAATCAGCCCCAGCATTTT.

This clonotype showed up just a few times. This rearrangement joins TRBV7-9 to TRBJ1-1; 7 nucleotides line up with TRBD1. Trimming removed 0 bases from V and 4 bases from J; junction bases left unmatched: 20. The CDR3 is made up of 20 amino acids. Germline loops: CDR1 SEHNR, CDR2 FQNEAQ (reference sequence). DNA for the CDR3: TGTGCCAGCAGCTTAGCCGCCCCGACAGGGTTATTACCCTTTGTCACTGAAGCTTTCTTT. Protein sequence: CASSLAAPTGLLPFVTEAFF. The whole variable domain, filled in from reference TRBV7-9 and TRBJ1-1, reads DTGVSQNPRHKITKRGQNVTFRCDPISEHNRLYWYRQTLGQGPEFLTYFQNEAQLEKSRLLSDRFSAERPKGSFSTLEIQRTEQGDSAMYLCASSLAAPTGLLPFVTEAFFGQGTRLTVV.

This clonotype has ten or more counts. The chain has TRBV20-1 and TRBJ1-3; tentatively, D is TRBD1 (5 bases). The CDR3 consists of 15 residues. Trimming removed 0 bases at V and 2 bases at J, with 11 bases between. Germline CDR1 DFQATT, CDR2 SNEGSKA (reference sequence). CDR3 sequence (DNA): TGCAGTGCTAGAGATCAATCCAGGGCTGGAAACACCATATATTTT. The encoded protein is CSARDQSRAGNTIYF.

The chain carries TRBV20-1 and TRBJ2-5, with a weak D call TRBD2 (7 bases). CDR1 is DFQATT, CDR2 SNEGSKA, per germline (reference sequence). The CDR3 length is 14 residues. V was cut by 6 bases and J by 4 bases, with 18 bases left in between. The CDR3 bases are TGCAGTGCCACCAGTACGGGGGGCTCAGAGACCCAGTACTTC. This encodes CSATSTGGSETQYF.

As to this clonotype: One end of the junction varies from germline; a read error may be responsible. The rearrangement uses TRBV7-9 and TRBJ1-2, with D possibly being TRBD1 (6 bases). CDR1 and CDR2 from the germline V gene are SEHNR and FQNEAQ (reference sequence). The CDR3 contains 16 residues. CDR3 in amino acids: CASSQSSQGNLYGYTF. In DNA, the CDR3 is TGCGCCAGCAGCCAGTCATCACAGGGAAACCTCTACGGCTACACCTTC.

This clonotype was detected a few times. The chain uses TRBV29-1 and TRBJ1-3; no clear D gene. Germline CDR1 SQVTM, CDR2 ANQGSEA. V was clipped by 6 bases and J by 4 bases, with 7 bases between them. CDR3 length: 11 amino acids. The DNA of the CDR3 is TGCAGCGTCGCCGACGGAAACACCATATATTTT. Its translation: CSVADGNTIYF.

The sample holds a few counts of this clonotype. V gene TRBV5-1 combines with J gene TRBJ2-7; 7 bases align to TRBD1. Germline loops: CDR1 SGHRS, CDR2 YFSETQ. This CDR3 spans 13 amino acids. Trimming cost V 4 bases and J 4 bases; bases outside gene matches: 5. CDR3 DNA sequence: TGCGCCAGCAGCCTCACGACAGGGTACGAGCAGTACTTC. The encoded protein is CASSLTTGYEQYF.

With regard to this clonotype: A read error may account for a junction end that differs from germline. The gene calls are TRBV6-1 and TRBJ2-7, with a weak D call TRBD1 (6 bases). CDR3 size: 14 residues. Germline V gene lookup returns CDR1 MNHNS and CDR2 SASEGT. CDR3 nucleotides: TGTGCCAGCAGTCTCCGGGACAAAACCTACAAGCAGTACTTC. Residues: CASSLRDKTYKQYF.

This clonotype was counted many times. The chain is built from TRBV29-1 and TRBJ1-1; D remains ambiguous. The V gene lost 4 bases and the J gene lost 0 bases, with 9 bases spanning the gap. This CDR3 has 13 amino acids. The germline V gene has CDR1 SQVTM and CDR2 ANQGSEA. The CDR3 region is CSVGAGMNTEAFF. The CDR3 DNA reads as TGCAGCGTTGGGGCAGGCATGAACACTGAAGCTTTCTTT.

This clonotype has a handful of counts. The junction and the germline gene differ at one end; a read error may be behind it. The chain links TRBV7-2 to TRBJ1-2; D remains ambiguous. The CDR3 has 15 residues. The germline V gene has CDR1 SGHTA and CDR2 FQGNSA. The CDR3 region has the DNA TGCGCCAGCAGCCAAGATCATGGGGTTGGGTATGGCTACACCTTC. As protein: CASSQDHGVGYGYTF.

This clonotype was seen a handful of times. The chain combines TRBV2 with TRBJ2-6; D gene ambiguous. The CDR3 length is 17 residues. Per germline, CDR1 SNHLY and CDR2 FYNNEI. V lost 6 bases and J lost 0, with 15 bases in between. The CDR3 loop is CASSWPGDSSGANVLTF. CDR3 in DNA: TGTGCCAGCAGCTGGCCCGGAGATAGCTCTGGGGCCAACGTCCTGACTTTC.

This clonotype came up many times. CDR3 in DNA: TGTGCCAGCAGTGAAGCTTACAGCGGCTACGAGCAGTACTTC. Encoded protein: CASSEAYSGYEQYF. The rearrangement links TRBV2 to TRBJ2-7; perhaps TRBD2 as D (5 bases). This CDR3 has 14 residues. V dropped 0 bases and J dropped 3 bases, with 9 bases sitting between them. The germline gives CDR1 SNHLY, CDR2 FYNNEI. Based on the CDR3 plus reference TRBV2 and TRBJ2-7, the full variable domain is EPEVTQTPSHQVTQMGQEVILRCVPISNHLYFYWYRQILGQKVEFLVSFYNNEISEKSEIFDDQFSVERPDGSNFTLKIRSTKLEDSAMYFCASSEAYSGYEQYFGPGTRLTVT.

About this clonotype: The junction does not match germline at one end; this may be a read error. This chain uses TRBV5-1 with TRBJ2-5; D is tentatively TRBD1 or TRBD2 (5 bases each). Germline-derived CDR1 and CDR2 are SGHRS and YFSETQ. The CDR3 has 10 amino acids. The CDR3 region is CASSGTPVPF. The CDR3 DNA reads as TGCGCCAGTTCCGGGACCCCCGTTCCCTTC. The full variable domain, in which reference TRBV5-1 and TRBJ2-5 provide the parts outside the CDR3, is KAGVTQTPRYLIKTRGQQVTLSCSPISGHRSVSWYQQTPGQGLQFLFEYFSETQRNKGNFPGRFSGRQFSNSRSEMNVSTLELGDSALYLCASSGTPVPFGPGTRLLVL.

The chain has TRBV5-4 and TRBJ1-5; a weak D match, TRBD1 (5 bases). V lost 4 bases to trimming and J lost 6 bases, with 11 bases between them. CDR3 length: 13 residues. The germline V gene encodes CDR1 SGHNT and CDR2 YYREEE (reference sequence). The CDR3 coding sequence is TGTGCCAGCAGCGCTGGGGGGTCTCAGCCCCAGCATTTT. It encodes CASSAGGSQPQHF.

The chain couples TRBV20-1 to TRBJ1-4, with 7 bases lining up with TRBD1. Germline V lookup: CDR1 DFQATT, CDR2 SNEGSKA (reference sequence). With 3 bases clipped from V and 0 bases from J, the junction kept 10 bases outside the gene matches. CDR3 length: 17 amino acids. CDR3 DNA: TGCAGTGCTAGGGCCGACAGGGATCTTGCAACTAATGAAAAACTGTTTTTT. This codes for CSARADRDLATNEKLFF.

This clonotype occurred once. The J gene is TRBJ1-1, the V gene TRBV12-3 or TRBV12-4; possibly TRBD1 for D (5 bases). V dropped 4 bases and J dropped 5 bases, with 17 bases sitting between them. The CDR3 totals 15 residues. The CDR3 loop is CASSYADKGRTEAFF. As DNA, the CDR3 is TGTGCCAGCAGTTACGCGGACAAGGGAAGAACTGAAGCTTTCTTT.